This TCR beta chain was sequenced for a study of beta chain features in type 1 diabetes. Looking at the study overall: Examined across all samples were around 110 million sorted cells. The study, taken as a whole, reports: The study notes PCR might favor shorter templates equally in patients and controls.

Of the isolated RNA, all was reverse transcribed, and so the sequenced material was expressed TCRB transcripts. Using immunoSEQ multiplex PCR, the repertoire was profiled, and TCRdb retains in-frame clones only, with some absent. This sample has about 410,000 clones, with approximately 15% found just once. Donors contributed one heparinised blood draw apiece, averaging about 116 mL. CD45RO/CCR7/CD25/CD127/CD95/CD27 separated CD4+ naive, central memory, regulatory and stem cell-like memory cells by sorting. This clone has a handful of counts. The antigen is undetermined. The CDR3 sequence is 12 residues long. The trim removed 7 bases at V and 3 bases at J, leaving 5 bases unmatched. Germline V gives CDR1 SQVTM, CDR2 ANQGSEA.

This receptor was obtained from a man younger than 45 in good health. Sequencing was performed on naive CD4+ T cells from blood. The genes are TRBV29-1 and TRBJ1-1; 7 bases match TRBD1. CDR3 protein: CSGYQGDTEAFF. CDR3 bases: TGCAGCGGCTATCAGGGGGACACTGAAGCTTTCTTT.